The clone carrying this T cell receptor beta chain was seen a few times. Its antigen is not known. Cells sorted as Tregs were CD4+, CD25+ and CD127-/low. The germline gives CDR1 SGHKS, CDR2 YYEKEE (reference sequence). The J segment lost 7 bases and the V segment lost 5 bases, leaving 6 bases of the junction unmatched. The CDR3 runs 14 residues. Study observations and caveats: Tumor memory CD4+ T cell TCR gene usage was found to cluster with blood and lymph node memory CD4+ cells and with lymph node naive CD4+ cells. Tumor-infiltrating Treg TCR alpha and beta sequences overlapped most with tumor naive CD4+ T cells, then blood naive.

After constant-region reverse-primer amplification, full-length variable regions underwent semi-nested PCR with Nested Universal Primer A. TCRdb independently ran MiXCR on the 5' RACE reads; one entry per CDR3 protein. The sample records about 42,000 distinct CDR3 sequences, about 20% being singletons. Input material: Tregs sorted from blood. This chain connects TRBV5-5 to TRBJ2-2; 9 bases agree with TRBD1. The sequence was obtained from a female donor with breast cancer. CDR3 nucleotides: TGTGCCAGCAGACCCGGGACAGGGATCGGGGAGCTGTTTTTT. Encoded protein: CASRPGTGIGELFF.